The 10 T cell receptor beta chains reported below all come from one sample, sequenced in a study of lymphopenia after photon versus proton radiotherapy. Profiled with immunoSEQ multiplex PCR; TCRdb holds only in-frame clones, not every one. The data hold 3,000 to 4,500 clones, with 71% observed a single time. This specimen was peripheral blood, taken from a patient treated with proton-based radiotherapy. The receptors stem from an elderly man with esophageal cancer.

The gene calls are TRBV20-1 and TRBJ1-1; D is unresolved. Germline-derived CDR1 and CDR2 are DFQATT and SNEGSKA (reference sequence). CDR3 size: 11 residues. The V end lost 5 bases, the J end lost 0 bases, and 4 bases lay between the germline ends. CDR3 residues: CSALLNTEAFF. The CDR3 DNA is TGCAGTGCTTTATTGAACACTGAAGCTTTCTTT.

This sequence joins TRBV12-5 and TRBJ2-1; a weak D match, TRBD2 (6 bases). Trimming removed 4 bases from V and 10 bases from J, with 17 bases in between. In germline, CDR1 is LGHNT, CDR2 FRNRAP. The CDR3 contains 14 residues. This chain's CDR3 is CASGYGDSRPEQFF. The CDR3 bases are TGTGCTAGTGGTTACGGGGACTCGAGACCGGAGCAGTTCTTC.

V is TRBV4-2 and J is TRBJ1-3, with unresolved D. The ends were cut back, 0 bases at V and 0 bases at J, with 9 bases in the middle. In germline, CDR1 is LGHNA, CDR2 YNFKEQ. The CDR3 runs to 16 residues. The CDR3 is CASSQDWGSSGNTIYF. CDR3 nucleotide sequence: TGTGCCAGCAGCCAAGATTGGGGATCCTCTGGAAACACCATATATTTT.

This clone was found a few times. This chain links TRBV11-2 with TRBJ1-6, with 7 bases aligning to TRBD1. The CDR3 is 14 amino acids. Germline V lookup: CDR1 SGHAT, CDR2 FQNNGV. The V and J ends lost 1 base and 8 bases, in that order; junction bases with no gene match: 2. The chain's CDR3 is CASSLVDRDSPLHF. The CDR3, as DNA: TGTGCCAGCAGCTTAGTAGACAGGGATTCACCCCTCCACTTT.

The chain recombines TRBV21-1 with TRBJ2-1; TRBD2, the table's D call, was not compared with the DNA. TRBV21-1 is shown as a pseudogene. The length of the CDR3 is 17 residues. This CDR3 is CASRKGPAGGPYNEQFF. The CDR3 DNA reads TGTGCCAGCCGAAAGGGGCCAGCGGGAGGTCCCTACAATGAGCAGTTCTTC.

The chain carries TRBV7-3 and TRBJ2-1; D not certain. The CDR3 is made up of 12 amino acids. CDR1 and CDR2 (germline): SGHTA, FQGTGA. The V and J ends lost 2 bases and 6 bases respectively, with 5 bases between them. CDR3 nucleotide sequence: TGTGCCAGCAGCTTATTACCCAATGAGCAGTTCTTC. This translates into CASSLLPNEQFF.

This chain links TRBV11-2 with TRBJ2-4, with 8 bases aligning to TRBD1. The V and J ends lost 5 bases and 0 bases, in that order; junction bases with no gene match: 3. Per germline, CDR1 SGHAT and CDR2 FQNNGV. The CDR3 is 15 residues long. CDR3 sequence: CASSDDRGAKNIQYF. The CDR3 DNA is TGTGCCAGCAGCGACGACAGGGGAGCCAAAAACATTCAGTACTTC.

This clone was observed a few times. The junction departs from the called germline gene at one end, perhaps through a read error. This rearrangement joins TRBV5-3 to TRBJ1-1; no reliable D call. TRBV5-3 carries the ORF label, with uncertain function. This CDR3 is 14 amino acids long. The CDR3 DNA sequence: TGTGCCAGCAGCTTGCCACGGGTGAACACTGAAGCTTTCTTT. Its protein product is CASSLPRVNTEAFF.

The gene calls are TRBV7-9 and TRBJ1-2; D is unclear. Germline loops: CDR1 SEHNR, CDR2 FQNEAQ (reference sequence). V dropped 5 bases and J dropped 4 bases, with 14 bases sitting between them. This CDR3 region has 14 residues. The CDR3 is CASSDHGKTYGYTF. In DNA, the CDR3 is TGTGCCAGCAGCGACCATGGAAAGACCTATGGCTACACCTTC.

The CDR3 here is CASSNPDLGPFLETQYF. The DNA for the CDR3 is TGTGCCAGCAGCAACCCAGACCTCGGACCCTTCCTAGAGACCCAGTACTTC. J is TRBJ2-5 and V is TRBV5-6; no firm D call. Germline values: CDR1 SGHDT, CDR2 YYEEEE. Trimming pared 4 bases from V and 4 bases from J, leaving 23 bases between. CDR3 size: 17 residues.